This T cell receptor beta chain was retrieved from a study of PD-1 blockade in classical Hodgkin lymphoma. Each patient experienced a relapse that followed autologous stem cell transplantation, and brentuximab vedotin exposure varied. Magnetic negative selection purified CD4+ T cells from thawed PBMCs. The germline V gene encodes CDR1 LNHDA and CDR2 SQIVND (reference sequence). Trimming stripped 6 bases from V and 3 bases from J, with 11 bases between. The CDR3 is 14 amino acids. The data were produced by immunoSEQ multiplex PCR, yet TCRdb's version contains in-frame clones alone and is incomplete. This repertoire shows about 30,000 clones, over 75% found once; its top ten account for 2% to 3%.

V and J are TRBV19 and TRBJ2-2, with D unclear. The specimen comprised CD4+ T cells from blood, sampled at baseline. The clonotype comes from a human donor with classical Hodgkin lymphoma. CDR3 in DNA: TGTGCCAGTAGGAAGGGTATGGACACCGGGGAGCTGTTTTTT. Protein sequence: CASRKGMDTGELFF.